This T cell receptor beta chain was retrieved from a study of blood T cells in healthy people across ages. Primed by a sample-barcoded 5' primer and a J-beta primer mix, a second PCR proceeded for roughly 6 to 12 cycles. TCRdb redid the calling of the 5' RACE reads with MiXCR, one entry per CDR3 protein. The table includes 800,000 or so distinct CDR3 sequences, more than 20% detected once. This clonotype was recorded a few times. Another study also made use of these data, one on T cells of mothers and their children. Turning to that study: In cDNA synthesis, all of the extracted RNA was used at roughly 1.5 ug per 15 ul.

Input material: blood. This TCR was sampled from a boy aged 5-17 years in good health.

CDR3 bases: TGTGCCAGCAGTTTTCAGGGCCCCTCTGGGGCCAACGTCCTGACTTTC. This sequence encodes CASSFQGPSGANVLTF. The gene calls are TRBV12-3 or TRBV12-4 and TRBJ2-6; the D gene is possibly TRBD1 (5 bases). V shed 3 bases and J shed 0 bases, with 9 bases lying between them. CDR3 length equals 16 residues.